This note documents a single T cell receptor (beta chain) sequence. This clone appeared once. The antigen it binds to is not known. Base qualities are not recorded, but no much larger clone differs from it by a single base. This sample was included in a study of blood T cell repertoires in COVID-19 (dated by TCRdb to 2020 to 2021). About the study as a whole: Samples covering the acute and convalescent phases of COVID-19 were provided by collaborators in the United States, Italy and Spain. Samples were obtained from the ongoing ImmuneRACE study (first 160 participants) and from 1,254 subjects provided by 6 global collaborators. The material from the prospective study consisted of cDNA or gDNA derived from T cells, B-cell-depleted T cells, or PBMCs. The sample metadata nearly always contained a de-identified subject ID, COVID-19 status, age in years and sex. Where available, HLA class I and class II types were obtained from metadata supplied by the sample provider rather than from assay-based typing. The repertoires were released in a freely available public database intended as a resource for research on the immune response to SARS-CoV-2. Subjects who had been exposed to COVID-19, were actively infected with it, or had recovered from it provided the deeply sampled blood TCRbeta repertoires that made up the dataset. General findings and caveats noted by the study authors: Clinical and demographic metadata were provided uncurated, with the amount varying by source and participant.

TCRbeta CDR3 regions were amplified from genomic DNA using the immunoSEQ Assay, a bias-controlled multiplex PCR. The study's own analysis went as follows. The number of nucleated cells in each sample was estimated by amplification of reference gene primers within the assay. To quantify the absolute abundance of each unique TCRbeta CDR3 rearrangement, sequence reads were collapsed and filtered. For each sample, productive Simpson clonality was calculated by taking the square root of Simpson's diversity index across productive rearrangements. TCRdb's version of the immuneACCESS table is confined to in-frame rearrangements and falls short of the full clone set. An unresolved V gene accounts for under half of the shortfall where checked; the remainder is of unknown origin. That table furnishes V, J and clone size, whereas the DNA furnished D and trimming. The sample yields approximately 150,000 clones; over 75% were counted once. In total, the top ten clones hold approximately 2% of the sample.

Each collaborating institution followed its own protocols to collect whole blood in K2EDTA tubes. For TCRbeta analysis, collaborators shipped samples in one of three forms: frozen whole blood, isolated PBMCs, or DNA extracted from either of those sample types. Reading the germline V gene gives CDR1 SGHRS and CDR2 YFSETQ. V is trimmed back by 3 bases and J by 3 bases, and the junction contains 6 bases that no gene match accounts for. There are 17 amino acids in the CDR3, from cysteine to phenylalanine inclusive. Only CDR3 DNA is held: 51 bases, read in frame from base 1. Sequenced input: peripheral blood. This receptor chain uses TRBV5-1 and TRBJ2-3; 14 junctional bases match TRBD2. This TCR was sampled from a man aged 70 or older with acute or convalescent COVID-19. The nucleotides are TGCGCCAGCAGCTCGGGACTAGCGGGAGTATCTACAGATACGCAGTATTTT. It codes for CASSSGLAGVSTDTQYF.